This record concerns one T cell receptor (beta chain) sequence. The sample belongs to a study of CD8+ T cells in alopecia areata. The germline V gene has CDR1 SGHRS and CDR2 YFSETQ. With V trimmed by 0 bases and J by 7 bases, 8 bases remained unmatched. The CDR3 has 16 residues. Sampling of alopecia areata patients yielded lesional scalp punch biopsies as well as peripheral blood. RNA extraction and reverse transcription yielded cDNA as sequencing template. Sequencing was performed with immunoSEQ multiplex PCR; in TCRdb, only in-frame clones are kept and a portion is missing. Of 110,000 or so clones listed, about 60% were seen once; the top ten hold 20% to 30%.

J is TRBJ2-1 and V is TRBV5-1, with 9 nucleotides matching TRBD2. The receptor's source is a human donor with alopecia areata. Sample: NKG2D-low CD8+ T cells sorted from blood. The CDR3 DNA sequence: TGCGCCAGCAGCTTGGGGGCGGGACTAGCCAGTAATGAGCAGTTCTTC. Amino acid sequence: CASSLGAGLASNEQFF.